The source of this T cell receptor (beta chain) is a study of OX40 agonist ivuxolimab in advanced cancers. Context from the whole study: Ivuxolimab, which targeted the costimulatory receptor OX40 (CD134), was an agonistic, fully human IgG2 monoclonal antibody. Patients were allowed to have had prior anti-PD-1, anti-PD-L1 or anti-CTLA-4 therapy, and less than 45% of the dose-escalation patients had previously received checkpoint inhibitors. Partial responses occurred in three dose-escalation patients, of whom one had hepatocellular carcinoma and two had cutaneous melanoma. Intravenous ivuxolimab was administered to patients every 2 weeks at six dose levels: 0.01, 0.1, 0.3, 1.5, 3 and 10 mg/kg. Of the approximately 53 patients in dose escalation, about 20 had hepatocellular carcinoma, around 15 had melanoma, 9 had renal cell carcinoma and 9 had head and neck cancer. The paper reports the monotherapy dose-escalation portion (N of about 51 patients) of the phase I ivuxolimab trial. The point of sequencing TCRbeta in the periphery was to test whether ivuxolimab changed TCR sequence diversity and drove clonal T-cell expansion. The dose-escalation cohort was around 83% male with a mean age of about 54 years, ranging from roughly 20 to 80. Overall results and qualifications from the work: Low levels of normalized T-cell clonal expansion were also seen in some patients who did not respond. Antigen specificity was not determined for the clonally expanded peripheral T cells. On average, CD8+ T cells showed more expanded clones than CD4+ T cells after ivuxolimab. At doses from 0.1 to 3.0 mg/kg, clonal expansion was seen in both CD4+ and CD8+ blood T cells between baseline and week 6. In the 0.1-3.0 mg/kg groups, partial responders were among the patients with the lowest normalized peripheral clonal expansion, particularly in CD8+ T cells.

For sequencing of the TCRbeta CDR3 region, genomic DNA was extracted from the sorted cells. TCRbeta CDR3 regions were sequenced using the immunoSEQ Assay. TCRdb mirrors the immuneACCESS table, restricted to in-frame sequences. Some clones are absent from its copies; in checked studies, under half trace to an unresolved V gene, and the reason for the others is unknown. The sample table holds about 90,000 clones, of which approximately 91% were seen once. Clones ranked in the top ten supply around 0.33% of the sample. Remarks on this clone: The specificity of this receptor is unknown. Per-nucleotide qualities are absent, and no much larger clonotype sits a single base away.

According to the germline V gene (reference sequence), CDR1 reads SGHNT and CDR2 reads YYREEE. V loses 2 bases, J loses 1 base, and the germline ends lie 11 bases apart. The CDR3 contains 15 residues, cysteine and phenylalanine counted. Just the 45-base CDR3 DNA is kept, in frame starting at base 1. The trial excluded patients who had a history of autoimmune disease or who were on systemic immunosuppression. Peripheral blood for TCR sequencing was collected from all dose cohorts at baseline, on cycle 4 day 1, and on cycle 7 day 1. Samples were obtained from an open-label, multicenter, first-in-human phase I dose-escalation trial of ivuxolimab. Adults with locally advanced or metastatic melanoma, renal cell, hepatocellular, or head and neck squamous cell carcinoma were enrolled in the trial. Before TCR sequencing, CD4+ and CD8+ T cells were separately sorted from peripheral blood.

The sample was CD4+ or CD8+ T cells sorted from blood, taken in a trial of the OX40 agonist ivuxolimab. This receptor was taken from an adult with an advanced solid tumor such as melanoma, head and neck, liver or kidney cancer. The rearranged chain carries TRBV5-4 and TRBJ2-3; TRBD2 could be the D gene, as 6 bases match. In nucleotide form, the sequence is TGTGCCAGCAGCTTAGGGCGGGATCGCACAGATACGCAGTATTTT. It translates to CASSLGRDRTDTQYF.